Only a few counts were recorded for the clone carrying this T cell receptor beta chain. The data are from a study of cytomegalovirus exposure and HLA in healthy donors. The CDR3 consists of 15 residues. J gave up 5 bases and V 4 bases, and 3 bases lay outside the gene matches. CDR1 and CDR2 from the germline V gene are LNHNV and YYDKDF (reference sequence). PCR was performed using 60 Vbeta and 13 Jbeta primers. TCRdb keeps only in-frame clones here, not all; method: immunoSEQ multiplex PCR. The table shows approximately 97,000 clones, with less than 85% occurring only once. This clonotype originated in a man in his forties or fifties in good health and CMV-seronegative. Material for sequencing was PBMCs. The chain links TRBV15 to TRBJ1-4; TRBD1 agrees at 11 bases. Written as DNA, the CDR3 is TGTGCCACCAGCATTGGACAGGGGGCGAATGAAAAACTGTTTTTT. This encodes CATSIGQGANEKLFF.